This T cell receptor beta chain was profiled in a study of graft-versus-host responses after intestinal transplantation (dated by TCRdb to the early 2020s). A note on the overall study: Multivisceral, liver-intestinal, or isolated intestinal transplants were received by the recipients. Every recipient was given anti-thymocyte globulin induction, then maintenance tacrolimus and steroids for 3 to 4 years. Graft-versus-host and host-versus-graft alloreactive T cell clones were tracked in the graft, circulation and bone marrow after intestinal transplantation using bulk TCR-beta CDR3 sequencing. To identify alloreactive clones, pre-transplant mixed lymphocyte reaction products were sequenced and then compared with unstimulated pre-transplant donor and recipient T cells. The cohort enrolled approximately 24 intestinal transplant recipients, one of whom was a retransplant, and a few patients without pretransplant specimens were excluded. A peak of at least 4% donor T cells among recipient peripheral blood mononuclear cells was the definition used for donor T cell macrochimerism. Instead of going to the commercial service, samples from a few later patients were sequenced in-house on an Illumina MiSeq and processed with MiXCR. The paper's findings and limits, for the study overall: Early after transplant, declines in HvG clones were associated with peak levels of circulating GvH clones. In the allografts of patients with donor T cell macrochimerism, GvH to HvG T cell clonal ratios were high. Conclusions were limited by the relatively low number and heterogeneity of intestinal transplant patients. GvH clones were detected in recipient bone marrow, and some appeared earlier in ileal mucosa or blood, consistent with an intestinal mucosal origin.

This clone was observed a single time. It has no known antigen specificity. No qualities accompany the bases; no much larger clone lies one base away. The library was obtained by the immunoSEQ multiplex PCR assay. Adaptive Biotechnologies carried out high-throughput TCR-beta CDR3 sequencing of genomic DNA for most patients. The original pipeline was this. Adaptive's ImmunoSEQ software was the source of the TCR sequencing data for about 17 patients, while a few other patients were processed with MiXCR and VDJtools. CDR3 nucleotide sequences shared by donor and recipient were removed because the origin of these sequences could not be assigned. To count as alloreactive, a clone needed at least 2-fold expansion over unstimulated cells and a minimum CFSE-low frequency of 0.002% (template counts) or 0.001% (read counts). Mappable clones were those detected in sequenced pre-transplant spleen, lymph node, or MLR CFSE-low populations of the donor or recipient. The cumulative frequency of alloreactive clones was calculated as a percentage of all sequences, weighted by copy number. The clones in this table, taken by TCRdb from immuneACCESS, are in-frame only. Not every clone is retained; where verified, under half of the shortfall comes from an unresolved V gene, and the cause of the rest is unknown. V and J calls and clone size are given by that table; D and trimming were obtained from the DNA. The sample includes about 40,000 clones, with over 85% observed a single time. The ten top clones hold roughly 7.1% of the sample.

Blood samples were collected up to 4 times in the first month after transplant and then at least monthly when available. The CDR3 spans 15 residues, from the cysteine through the phenylalanine. CDR3 DNA only is kept here, 45 bases in frame from base 1. CDR1 LGHNA and CDR2 YSLEER are derived from the germline V gene. V is cut by 0 bases and J by 5 bases, and the space between the germline ends is 11 bases. This material consisted of PBMCs, taken less than 280 days after transplant. The chain joins TRBV4-3 to TRBJ1-5; TRBD1 could be the D gene, as 6 bases match. This receptor was obtained from a human patient who received an intestinal transplant, so some T cells may come from the graft donor. The base sequence is TGCGCCAGCAGCCAAGATTCAGGGGCTGATCAGCCCCAGCATTTT. This codes for CASSQDSGADQPQHF.